The clone carrying this T cell receptor beta chain was seen ten or more times. The CDR3 runs to 15 residues. V shed 0 bases and J 5 bases; nucleotides not matched to a gene: 7. Germline values: CDR1 SGDLS, CDR2 YYNGEE. This sample was included in a study of breast tumors, draining lymph nodes, adjacent tissues. MiXCR was run by TCRdb on the multiplex PCR reads, yielding one entry per CDR3 protein. Here the sample spans 15,000 or so distinct CDR3 sequences, more than 45% being singletons. The chain carries TRBV9 and TRBJ2-7, with 8 bases fitting TRBD2. The sequencing input was tumor-adjacent breast tissue. The receptor was isolated from a female donor with breast cancer. Some clones in this sample may be carry-over from other donors' samples. The chain's CDR3 is CASSVGTSSGNEQYF. The CDR3 nucleotides read TGTGCCAGCAGCGTAGGGACTAGCAGCGGGAACGAGCAGTACTTC.